The 15 T cell receptor beta chains given below trace back to one sample, sequenced in a study of shared clonotypes between healthy human individuals. CD8 cells classed as naive were CD45RO-negative and positively selected for CCR7, excluding terminally differentiated effector memory CD45RA+ cells. Using immunoSEQ multiplex PCR, the repertoire was profiled, and TCRdb retains in-frame clones only, with some absent. The sample contains about 2.2 million clones, 85% to 95% of which appear only once. Sequencing input: naive CD8+ T cells from PBMCs. The receptors here all came from a man aged 18 to 30 in good health. Some clones in this sample may be carry-over from other donors' samples.

J is TRBJ2-1 and V is TRBV9; D may be TRBD2 (5 bases). Germline assignment: CDR1 SGDLS and CDR2 YYNGEE. The CDR3 has 12 amino acids. The V end was cut by 3 bases, the J end by 9 bases, with 10 bases between. CDR3 residues: CASSAEGFEQFF. The CDR3 DNA reads TGTGCCAGCAGCGCTGAGGGTTTTGAGCAGTTCTTC.

Note on this clone: The identical CDR3 is also encoded by other nucleotide sequences in the sample. This chain connects TRBV9 to TRBJ2-3; D remains unclear. Germline lookup yields CDR1 SGDLS and CDR2 YYNGEE. The V end lost 0 bases, the J end lost 4 bases, and 6 bases lay between the germline ends. This CDR3 contains 13 residues. The CDR3 DNA sequence: TGTGCCAGCAGCGTAGCGCTTGCAGATACGCAGTATTTT. Its protein product is CASSVALADTQYF. Based on the CDR3 plus reference TRBV9 and TRBJ2-3, the full variable domain is DSGVTQTPKHLITATGQRVTLRCSPRSGDLSVYWYQQSLDQGLQFLIQYYNGEERAKGNILERFSAQQFPDLHSELNLSSLELGDSALYFCASSVALADTQYFGPGTRLTVL.

This chain joins TRBV9 and TRBJ2-3; D remains ambiguous. Trimming stripped 4 bases from V and 2 bases from J, with 17 bases between. The CDR3 consists of 16 residues. Germline CDR1 SGDLS, CDR2 YYNGEE. This CDR3 reads CASSKSQNPITDTQYF. The CDR3 DNA reads as TGTGCCAGCAGCAAATCACAGAATCCAATCACAGATACGCAGTATTTT.

The chain has TRBV27 and TRBJ2-7; possibly TRBD1 for D (6 bases). The CDR3 loop spans 13 amino acids. V was cut by 8 bases and J by 1 base, with 12 bases left in between. Per the germline V gene, CDR1 is MNHEY and CDR2 is SMNVEV (reference sequence). The CDR3 sequence is CASGPDSSYEQYF. The CDR3 coding sequence is TGTGCCAGCGGCCCGGACAGTTCCTACGAGCAGTACTTC.

The chain recombines TRBV11-2 with TRBJ2-5, with D maybe TRBD2 (6 bases). The germline gives CDR1 SGHAT, CDR2 FQNNGV. Trimming pared 2 bases from V and 4 bases from J, leaving 14 bases between. The CDR3 covers 15 residues. The CDR3 nucleotides are TGTGCCAGCAGCTTACTAACTGGGGGGAGAGAGACCCAGTACTTC. Residues: CASSLLTGGRETQYF.

The V and J genes are TRBV27 and TRBJ2-6; TRBD1 matches at 7 bases. The J segment lost 2 bases and the V segment lost 5 bases, leaving 15 bases of the junction unmatched. CDR3 length: 19 residues. The germline V gene has CDR1 MNHEY and CDR2 SMNVEV (reference sequence). The CDR3 sequence: CASSPQLRDRTTGANVLTF. CDR3 in DNA: TGTGCCAGCAGTCCCCAACTCCGGGACAGAACAACTGGGGCCAACGTCCTGACTTTC.

This chain uses TRBV27 with TRBJ2-7; perhaps TRBD2 as D (6 bases). V was pared by 5 bases and J by 4 bases, with 15 bases between. The CDR3 is 14 residues long. The germline V gene encodes CDR1 MNHEY and CDR2 SMNVEV (reference sequence). CDR3 loop: CASSTTLGLYEQYF. For the CDR3, the DNA is TGTGCCAGCAGTACTACCTTGGGACTTTACGAGCAGTACTTC.

The chain links TRBV9 to TRBJ2-1; D remains unclear. CDR3 size: 13 residues. The V gene lost 3 bases and the J gene lost 7 bases, with 11 bases spanning the gap. Germline CDR1 SGDLS, CDR2 YYNGEE. CDR3 coding DNA: TGTGCCAGCAGCGAACCCGGTAAAAATGAGCAGTTCTTC. Amino acids: CASSEPGKNEQFF. The full variable domain, its missing parts supplied by reference TRBV9 and TRBJ2-1, is DSGVTQTPKHLITATGQRVTLRCSPRSGDLSVYWYQQSLDQGLQFLIQYYNGEERAKGNILERFSAQQFPDLHSELNLSSLELGDSALYFCASSEPGKNEQFFGPGTRLTVL.

The rearrangement joins TRBV9 to TRBJ2-2; D is ambiguous. CDR3 length: 13 residues. The germline CDR1 and CDR2 sequences are SGDLS and YYNGEE. V lost 3 bases and J lost 2, with 5 bases in between. The CDR3 DNA is TGTGCCAGCAGCGAGGATAACACCGGGGAGCTGTTTTTT. This translates into CASSEDNTGELFF.

This clone was recorded only once. CDR3 nucleotides: TGTGCCAGCAGCTTAGGCGGAGACTACGAGCAGTACTTC. It specifies CASSLGGDYEQYF. This rearrangement joins TRBV7-3 to TRBJ2-7; D is unresolved. There are 13 residues in the CDR3. V lost 2 bases to trimming and J lost 3 bases, with 8 bases between them. Germline V gene sequence: CDR1 SGHTA, CDR2 FQGTGA. The full variable domain, in which reference TRBV7-3 and TRBJ2-7 provide the parts outside the CDR3, is GAGVSQTPSNKVTEKGKYVELRCDPISGHTALYWYRQSLGQGPEFLIYFQGTGAADDSGLPNDRFFAVRPEGSVSTLKIQRTERGDSAVYLCASSLGGDYEQYFGPGTRLTVT.

V usage is TRBV11-2 and J usage is TRBJ1-1; no clear D. Between the trimmed V and J ends, which lost 5 bases and 1 base, there was a span of 14 bases. This CDR3 has 15 residues. Germline CDR1 SGHAT, CDR2 FQNNGV. CDR3 sequence reads: CASSGRGTGNTEAFF. As DNA, the CDR3 is TGTGCCAGCAGCGGCCGGGGAACGGGGAACACTGAAGCTTTCTTT.

The genes are TRBV11-2 and TRBJ1-5, with D hard to call. Between the trimmed V and J ends, which lost 0 bases and 7 bases, there was a span of 7 bases. Germline CDR1 is SGHAT and CDR2 is FQNNGV. This CDR3 contains 13 residues. The DNA of the CDR3 is TGTGCCAGCAGCTTAGATTACGGCCAGCCCCAGCATTTT. Its protein product is CASSLDYGQPQHF.

This clone was seen a few times. This chain uses TRBV29-1 with TRBJ1-1; possible D gene TRBD1, 5 bases. The germline V gene encodes CDR1 SQVTM and CDR2 ANQGSEA. The CDR3 consists of 13 residues. Trimming took 0 bases from V and 11 from J, leaving 16 bases between them. The CDR3 reads CSVEDKAQGRAFF. The CDR3 DNA reads TGCAGCGTTGAAGATAAAGCCCAGGGAAGGGCTTTCTTT. The full variable domain, its missing parts supplied by reference TRBV29-1 and TRBJ1-1, is SAVISQKPSRDICQRGTSLTIQCQVDSQVTMMFWYRQQPGQSLTLIATANQGSEATYESGFVIDKFPISRPNLTFSTLTVSNMSPEDSSIYLCSVEDKAQGRAFFGQGTRLTVV.

The rearrangement links TRBV7-8 to TRBJ2-1; perhaps TRBD2 as D (6 bases). Per germline, CDR1 SGHVS and CDR2 FQNEAQ. This CDR3 is 14 amino acids long. V lost 4 bases to trimming and J lost 12 bases, with 19 bases between them. The DNA of the CDR3 is TGTGCCAGCAGCTCTCTAGCGCGCCGAGGATGGCAGTTCTTC. Residues: CASSSLARRGWQFF. Filled out from reference TRBV7-8 and TRBJ2-1, the complete variable domain reads GAGVSQSPRYKVAKRGQDVALRCDPISGHVSLFWYQQALGQGPEFLTYFQNEAQLDKSGLPSDRFFAERPEGSVSTLKIQRTQQEDSAVYLCASSSLARRGWQFFGPGTRLTVL.

The chain employs TRBV6-5 and TRBJ1-1, with unresolved D. Germline V CDR1 and CDR2: MNHEY, SVGAGI. V was clipped by 5 bases and J by 0 bases, with 7 bases between them. This CDR3 is 13 amino acids long. Here the CDR3 DNA reads TGTGCCAGCAGTCCGAAGATGAACACTGAAGCTTTCTTT. It codes for CASSPKMNTEAFF.